This T cell receptor (beta chain) was found in a study of T cell responses to AZD1222 COVID-19 vaccine (dated by TCRdb to the early 2020s). About the full investigation: TCR sequencing was performed for roughly 250 trial participants, of whom around 200 were given two doses of AZD1222 and roughly 25 were given two doses of MenACWY control vaccine. Trial participants were enrolled by age into 18-55, 56-69 and 70-plus year subgroups, with roughly 160, 29 and 62 TCR-sequenced participants respectively.

The CDR3 regions of human TCRbeta chains were analyzed by immunosequencing. Under the source paper's analysis protocol: Repertoire TCRs were matched against a reference library of SARS-CoV-2-specific TCRs generated with the MIRA antigen-specificity platform. Breadth was defined as the fraction of unique TCRs that were SARS-CoV-2-associated, and depth was defined as the fraction of total T cells that were SARS-CoV-2-associated. Each spike-specific TCR was assigned to its reactive spike region and to a CD4 or CD8 class using the MIRA data. Log10-transformed breadth and depth values were compared by one-way ANOVA with Sidak's multiple comparisons tests. The immuneACCESS repertoire file appears here via TCRdb, limited to in-frame rearrangements. These files lack a portion of the clones; in checked studies, under half of the deficit traces to unresolved V genes, and the cause of the others is not known. V and J calls and clone size follow that table, whereas D and trimming were derived from the DNA. The sample contains some 120,000 clones, 86% of them found a single time. The ten largest clonotypes hold less than 3.5% of the sample.

From its cysteine to its phenylalanine, the CDR3 spans 13 amino acids. Here the CDR3 DNA is all that survives: 39 bases in frame from base 1. The germline V gene sets CDR1 to MNHEY and CDR2 to SVGAGI. The junction shows trimming of 6 bases on V and 9 bases on J, plus 15 bases between the germline ends. Comments on this clone: No antigen is known for it. No much larger clone is present one base from it, and per-base qualities are unavailable.

Sample time point, as interpreted from the label and publication: about 28 days (+/-7) after the second vaccine dose. AZD1222 recipients with second doses at about 4 weeks or about 12 weeks were pooled, because spike-specific TCR depth and breadth did not differ between schedules. Vaccinee samples came from UK trials COV001 and COV002, including a single-blind randomized controlled phase 2/3 trial of AZD1222 (ChAdOx1 nCoV-19) in healthy adults. For TCRbeta chain sequencing, PBMC samples were collected from trial participants at day 0 and at day 28 after the second dose. The paper as a whole reports these results and caveats: Reportedly, almost half of the unique spike-specific TCRs recognized epitopes lying outside the regions that are mutated in the B.1.351 and B.1.1.7 variants. Only a handful of AZD1222 recipients were SARS-CoV-2 seropositive at baseline, limiting conclusions about previously exposed vaccinees. The 56-69-year group was small, and its depth increase did not reach significance, likely because of low power. Because no day 14 peak-response samples were available, the repertoires could be characterized only after the peak T cell response. Participants were mostly white British and included more females than males, and it was suggested by the authors that clonal diversity may have been underestimated. Spike-specific TCR breadth and depth rose significantly after two AZD1222 doses compared with day 0 and with MenACWY recipients. The vaccine-associated CD4 TCRs covered the entire spike protein, and the dominant responses fell in regions 160-218 and 743-854.

Sequencing was performed on peripheral blood, taken 28 days after the second AZD1222 dose. Recombination joined TRBV6-5 with TRBJ2-1; the D gene could be TRBD1 or TRBD2, each one agreeing over 6 bases. This TCR came from an adult who received the AZD1222 COVID-19 vaccine. The sequence in DNA is TGTGCCAGCAGCGCGGTCAGGGGAGGTGAGCAGTTCTTC. Translated, this is CASSAVRGGEQFF.